This T cell receptor beta chain was profiled in a study of PD-L1 blockade in urothelial cancer. Overall study context: Twenty-five of the 29 patients were men with bladder-origin urothelial cancer. Reported median T cell count for blood samples was approximately 140,000.

Sequencing used immunoSEQ multiplex PCR; TCRdb keeps in-frame clones, though not all of them. In the table there are 95,000 to 100,000 clones, roughly 87% of which are singletons. Time point described: pretreatment peripheral blood. V was pared by 0 bases and J by 4 bases, with 13 bases between. The CDR3 length is 15 residues. The germline gives CDR1 SGDLS, CDR2 YYNGEE. V and J are TRBV9 and TRBJ1-2; TRBD1 is a possible D gene (5 bases). This receptor was identified in a man between 60 and 75 years old with urothelial cancer. The sequencing here drew on PBMCs, taken around atezolizumab (anti-PD-L1) treatment. For the CDR3, the DNA is TGTGCCAGCAGCGTAGGCGACCGGACAATCTATGGCTACACCTTC. Protein: CASSVGDRTIYGYTF.